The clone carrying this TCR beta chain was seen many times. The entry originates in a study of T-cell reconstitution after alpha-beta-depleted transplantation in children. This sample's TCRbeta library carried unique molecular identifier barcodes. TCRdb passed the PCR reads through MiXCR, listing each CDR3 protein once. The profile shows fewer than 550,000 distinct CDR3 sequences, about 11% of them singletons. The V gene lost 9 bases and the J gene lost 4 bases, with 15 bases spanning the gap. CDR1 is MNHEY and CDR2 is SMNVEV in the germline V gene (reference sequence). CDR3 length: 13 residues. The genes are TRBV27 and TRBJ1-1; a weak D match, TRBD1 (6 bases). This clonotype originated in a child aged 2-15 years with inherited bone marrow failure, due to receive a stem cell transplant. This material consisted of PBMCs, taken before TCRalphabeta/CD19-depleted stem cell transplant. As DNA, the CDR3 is TGTGCCAGTAAATCGGCAGGGGTCACTGAAGCTTTCTTT. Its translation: CASKSAGVTEAFF.